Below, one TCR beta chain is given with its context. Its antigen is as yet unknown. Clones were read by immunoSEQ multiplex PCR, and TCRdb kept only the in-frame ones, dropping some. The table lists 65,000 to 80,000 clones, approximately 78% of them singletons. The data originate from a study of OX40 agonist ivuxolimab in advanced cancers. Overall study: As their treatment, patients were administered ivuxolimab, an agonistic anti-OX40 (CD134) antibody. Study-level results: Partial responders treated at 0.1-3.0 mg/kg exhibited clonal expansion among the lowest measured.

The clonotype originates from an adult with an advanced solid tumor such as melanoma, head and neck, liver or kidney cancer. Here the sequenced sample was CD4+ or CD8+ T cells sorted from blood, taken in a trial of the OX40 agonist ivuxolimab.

CDR3 region: CASSLMGQVNTEAFF. The DNA for the CDR3 is TGTGCCAGCAGCTTAATGGGCCAGGTGAACACTGAAGCTTTCTTT. The rearrangement uses TRBV7-2 and TRBJ1-1; D call uncertain. The CDR3 contains 15 residues. Germline V gene lookup returns CDR1 SGHTA and CDR2 FQGNSA. V was clipped by 2 bases and J by 0 bases, with 10 bases between them.